The 16 T cell receptor beta chains presented below share a single source sample, sequenced in a study of shared clonotypes between healthy human individuals. Sequencing used immunoSEQ multiplex PCR; TCRdb keeps in-frame clones, though not all of them. This table holds around 1.6 million clones, 95% to 99% found once. Sequencing was done on a sample of naive CD4+ T cells sorted from blood. Subset denoted: CD45RA+ positively selected. The origin of the receptors is a man aged 25-45 years in good health.

This chain joins TRBV9 and TRBJ1-2, with D possibly TRBD1 on 5 matching bases. Trimming cost V 2 bases and J 5 bases, with 16 bases left between them. The CDR3 has 15 residues. CDR1 is SGDLS and CDR2 is YYNGEE in the germline V gene. The DNA for the CDR3 is TGTGCCAGCAGCGTCGGCATGGGGCAAGGGTATGGCTACACCTTC. This encodes CASSVGMGQGYGYTF.

The V call is TRBV7-6, the J call TRBJ2-6; 8 positions match TRBD1. The CDR3 contains 18 residues. Germline lookup yields CDR1 SGHVS and CDR2 FNYEAQ. J was trimmed by 0 bases and V by 5 bases; bases with no gene match: 9. The CDR3 here is CASSHHWDRSSGANVLTF. The CDR3 DNA follows: TGTGCCAGCAGCCACCATTGGGACAGGTCCTCTGGGGCCAACGTCCTGACTTTC.

This rearrangement joins TRBV5-1 to TRBJ2-7, with 12 bases aligning to TRBD2. Germline V gives CDR1 SGHRS, CDR2 YFSETQ. This CDR3 is built from 15 residues. The V gene end was trimmed by 5 bases and the J gene end by 0 bases; junction bases not matched to a gene: 3. The CDR3 region has the DNA TGCGCCAGCAGAGGACTAGCGGGGAGCTCCTACGAGCAGTACTTC. This codes for CASRGLAGSSYEQYF.

V and J are TRBV7-9 and TRBJ2-1, with unresolved D. The germline gives CDR1 SEHNR, CDR2 FQNEAQ (reference sequence). The V and J ends lost 5 bases and 3 bases respectively, with 17 bases between them. The length of the CDR3 is 16 residues. The CDR3 loop is CASSTSAAELYNEQFF. The CDR3 bases are TGTGCCAGCAGCACGTCGGCGGCCGAGCTCTACAATGAGCAGTTCTTC.

V usage is TRBV28 and J usage is TRBJ1-2, with 7 bases matching TRBD1. The CDR3 extends over 15 amino acids. Germline trimming cut 5 bases from V and 5 bases from J; bases unmatched to any gene: 11. CDR1 is MDHEN and CDR2 is SYDVKM in the germline V gene. In nucleotides, the CDR3 is TGTGCCAGCAGTAGGATGACAGGGCGTCTTTATGGCTACACCTTC. Residues: CASSRMTGRLYGYTF.

This clone was counted once. The rearrangement uses TRBV2 and TRBJ1-1, with D uncertain. V shed 4 bases and J shed 1 base, with 13 bases lying between them. Germline loops: CDR1 SNHLY, CDR2 FYNNEI. The CDR3 covers 15 residues. Written as DNA, the CDR3 is TGTGCCAGCAGTGTAGACGGGCAGCGGAACACTGAAGCTTTCTTT. The encoded protein is CASSVDGQRNTEAFF.

The J gene is TRBJ1-2, the V gene TRBV28; tentative D call: TRBD1 (6 bases). The CDR3 sequence is 12 residues long. CDR1 MDHEN and CDR2 SYDVKM come from the germline V gene. Between the trimmed V and J ends, which lost 9 bases and 4 bases, there was a span of 12 bases. The CDR3 sequence: CASLGGSYGYTF. The CDR3 DNA is TGTGCCAGTTTAGGGGGTAGCTATGGCTACACCTTC.

The chain couples TRBV10-3 to TRBJ1-4; the match to TRBD1 covers 7 bases. The CDR3 is 14 amino acids. V lost 6 bases, J lost 1 base, and 2 bases stayed unmatched. Per the germline V gene, CDR1 is ENHRY and CDR2 is SYGVKD. CDR3 in DNA: TGTGCCATCAGCCCAGGGGGAACTAATGAAAAACTGTTTTTT. Its translation: CAISPGGTNEKLFF.

CDR3: CASSVGQPTVTGELFF. CDR3 nucleotides: TGTGCCAGCAGCGTAGGGCAGCCTACGGTCACCGGGGAGCTGTTTTTT. The rearrangement joins TRBV9 to TRBJ2-2, with D unclear. This CDR3 is built from 16 residues. Trimming shortened V by 0 bases and J by 4 bases, and 13 bases separated the two germline ends. Germline V lookup: CDR1 SGDLS, CDR2 YYNGEE.

The CDR3 loop reads CASRGVSGGELFF. CDR3 coding DNA: TGTGCCAGCCGTGGGGTTTCGGGAGGGGAGCTGTTTTTT. The rearrangement joins TRBV6-1 to TRBJ2-2; D may be TRBD2 (5 bases). The CDR3 is 13 residues long. Germline V gene lookup returns CDR1 MNHNS and CDR2 SASEGT. Trimming removed 8 bases at V and 8 bases at J, with 15 bases between.

V and J are TRBV5-4 and TRBJ2-1; no reliable D call. The CDR3 extends over 14 amino acids. Germline V gives CDR1 SGHNT, CDR2 YYREEE (reference sequence). V was trimmed by 4 bases and J by 4 bases, leaving 12 bases between them. CDR3 region: CASSNQVPYNEQFF. DNA of the CDR3: TGTGCCAGCAGCAACCAGGTCCCTTACAATGAGCAGTTCTTC.

The genes are TRBV6-1 and TRBJ1-5; the D gene is possibly TRBD1 (5 bases). This CDR3 is built from 15 residues. CDR1 is MNHNS, CDR2 SASEGT, per germline. V lost 3 bases and J lost 7, with 16 bases in between. The CDR3: CASSEAQGGRQPQHF. The CDR3 nucleotides are TGTGCCAGCAGTGAGGCGCAGGGCGGAAGACAGCCCCAGCATTTT.

J is TRBJ2-7 and V is TRBV6-9; possible D gene TRBD1, 6 bases. Germline V lookup: CDR1 MNHGY, CDR2 SVAAGI. The CDR3 consists of 12 residues. Trimming removed 6 bases from V and 5 bases from J, with 11 bases in between. The CDR3 loop is CASSGTGNEQYF. The CDR3 nucleotides read TGTGCCAGCAGCGGTACAGGGAACGAGCAGTACTTC.

CDR3 loop: CASPRFDGKPQHF. The CDR3 DNA sequence: TGCGCCAGCCCCCGGTTCGATGGAAAGCCCCAGCATTTT. The chain couples TRBV5-1 to TRBJ1-5; D is ambiguous. CDR3 length: 13 residues. CDR1 SGHRS and CDR2 YFSETQ come from the germline V gene. V was trimmed by 7 bases and J by 8 bases, leaving 16 bases between them.

This chain joins TRBV9 and TRBJ2-3; 11 nucleotides match TRBD2. Germline assignment: CDR1 SGDLS and CDR2 YYNGEE. This CDR3 contains 18 residues. Trimming at V came to 0 bases and at J to 6 bases, leaving 12 bases not matched to a gene. The CDR3 spells CASSVAAGTSGFKDTQYF. CDR3 DNA sequence: TGTGCCAGCAGCGTAGCGGCTGGGACTAGCGGATTTAAGGATACGCAGTATTTT.

The V gene is TRBV9, the J gene TRBJ2-3; D is unresolved. The CDR3 spans 14 residues. Germline V gene sequence: CDR1 SGDLS, CDR2 YYNGEE. V lost 0 bases and J lost 2, with 7 bases in between. CDR3 bases: TGTGCCAGCAGCGTAGATGTATTCACAGATACGCAGTATTTT. This codes for CASSVDVFTDTQYF.